This T cell receptor beta chain came from a study of T-cell memory formation after mild COVID-19. This clonotype has a single count. Its specificity is unknown. Trimming stripped 6 bases from V and 5 bases from J, with 10 bases between. Germline loops: CDR1 SNHLY, CDR2 FYNNEI. CDR3 length: 12 amino acids. 5'RACE with constant-segment primers yielded barcoded, UMI-tagged TCR alpha and TCR beta cDNA libraries. TCRdb reprocessed the 5' RACE reads via MiXCR and lists one record per CDR3 protein. Found here are about 210,000 distinct CDR3 sequences, about 27% of them singletons; the top ten hold over 9.5%. Study-wide findings and caveats: Contracting CD4+ clones were located mainly in CM and EM, and CD8+ clones in EMRA.

The sequencing sample was made of PBMCs or a T cell subset sorted from them (not recorded which). The receptor comes from an adult woman who had mild COVID-19 (a few samples of this study predate the infection). Cell type and time point are not known. This chain links TRBV2 with TRBJ1-1, with D perhaps TRBD1 (5 bases). The CDR3 is CASSRAGTEAFF. DNA for the CDR3: TGTGCCAGCAGCAGGGCTGGAACTGAAGCTTTCTTT.